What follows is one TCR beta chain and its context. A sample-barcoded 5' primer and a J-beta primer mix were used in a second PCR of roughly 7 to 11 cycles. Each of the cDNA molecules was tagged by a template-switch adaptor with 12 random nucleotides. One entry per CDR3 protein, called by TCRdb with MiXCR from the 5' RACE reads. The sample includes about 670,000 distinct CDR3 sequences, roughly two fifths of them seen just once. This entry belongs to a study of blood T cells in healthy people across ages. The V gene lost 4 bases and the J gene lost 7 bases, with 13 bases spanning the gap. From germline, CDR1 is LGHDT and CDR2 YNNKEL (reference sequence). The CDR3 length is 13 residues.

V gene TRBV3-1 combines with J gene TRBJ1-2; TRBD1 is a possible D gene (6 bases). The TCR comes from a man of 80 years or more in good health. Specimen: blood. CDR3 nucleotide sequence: TGTGCCAGCAGCCGAGGACAGTCGGGTGGCTACACCTTC. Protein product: CASSRGQSGGYTF. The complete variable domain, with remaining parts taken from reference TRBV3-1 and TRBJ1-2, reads DTAVSQTPKYLVTQMGNDKSIKCEQNLGHDTMYWYKQDSKKFLKIMFSYNNKELIINETVPNRFSPKSPDKAHLNLHINSLELGDSAVYFCASSRGQSGGYTFGSGTRLTVV.